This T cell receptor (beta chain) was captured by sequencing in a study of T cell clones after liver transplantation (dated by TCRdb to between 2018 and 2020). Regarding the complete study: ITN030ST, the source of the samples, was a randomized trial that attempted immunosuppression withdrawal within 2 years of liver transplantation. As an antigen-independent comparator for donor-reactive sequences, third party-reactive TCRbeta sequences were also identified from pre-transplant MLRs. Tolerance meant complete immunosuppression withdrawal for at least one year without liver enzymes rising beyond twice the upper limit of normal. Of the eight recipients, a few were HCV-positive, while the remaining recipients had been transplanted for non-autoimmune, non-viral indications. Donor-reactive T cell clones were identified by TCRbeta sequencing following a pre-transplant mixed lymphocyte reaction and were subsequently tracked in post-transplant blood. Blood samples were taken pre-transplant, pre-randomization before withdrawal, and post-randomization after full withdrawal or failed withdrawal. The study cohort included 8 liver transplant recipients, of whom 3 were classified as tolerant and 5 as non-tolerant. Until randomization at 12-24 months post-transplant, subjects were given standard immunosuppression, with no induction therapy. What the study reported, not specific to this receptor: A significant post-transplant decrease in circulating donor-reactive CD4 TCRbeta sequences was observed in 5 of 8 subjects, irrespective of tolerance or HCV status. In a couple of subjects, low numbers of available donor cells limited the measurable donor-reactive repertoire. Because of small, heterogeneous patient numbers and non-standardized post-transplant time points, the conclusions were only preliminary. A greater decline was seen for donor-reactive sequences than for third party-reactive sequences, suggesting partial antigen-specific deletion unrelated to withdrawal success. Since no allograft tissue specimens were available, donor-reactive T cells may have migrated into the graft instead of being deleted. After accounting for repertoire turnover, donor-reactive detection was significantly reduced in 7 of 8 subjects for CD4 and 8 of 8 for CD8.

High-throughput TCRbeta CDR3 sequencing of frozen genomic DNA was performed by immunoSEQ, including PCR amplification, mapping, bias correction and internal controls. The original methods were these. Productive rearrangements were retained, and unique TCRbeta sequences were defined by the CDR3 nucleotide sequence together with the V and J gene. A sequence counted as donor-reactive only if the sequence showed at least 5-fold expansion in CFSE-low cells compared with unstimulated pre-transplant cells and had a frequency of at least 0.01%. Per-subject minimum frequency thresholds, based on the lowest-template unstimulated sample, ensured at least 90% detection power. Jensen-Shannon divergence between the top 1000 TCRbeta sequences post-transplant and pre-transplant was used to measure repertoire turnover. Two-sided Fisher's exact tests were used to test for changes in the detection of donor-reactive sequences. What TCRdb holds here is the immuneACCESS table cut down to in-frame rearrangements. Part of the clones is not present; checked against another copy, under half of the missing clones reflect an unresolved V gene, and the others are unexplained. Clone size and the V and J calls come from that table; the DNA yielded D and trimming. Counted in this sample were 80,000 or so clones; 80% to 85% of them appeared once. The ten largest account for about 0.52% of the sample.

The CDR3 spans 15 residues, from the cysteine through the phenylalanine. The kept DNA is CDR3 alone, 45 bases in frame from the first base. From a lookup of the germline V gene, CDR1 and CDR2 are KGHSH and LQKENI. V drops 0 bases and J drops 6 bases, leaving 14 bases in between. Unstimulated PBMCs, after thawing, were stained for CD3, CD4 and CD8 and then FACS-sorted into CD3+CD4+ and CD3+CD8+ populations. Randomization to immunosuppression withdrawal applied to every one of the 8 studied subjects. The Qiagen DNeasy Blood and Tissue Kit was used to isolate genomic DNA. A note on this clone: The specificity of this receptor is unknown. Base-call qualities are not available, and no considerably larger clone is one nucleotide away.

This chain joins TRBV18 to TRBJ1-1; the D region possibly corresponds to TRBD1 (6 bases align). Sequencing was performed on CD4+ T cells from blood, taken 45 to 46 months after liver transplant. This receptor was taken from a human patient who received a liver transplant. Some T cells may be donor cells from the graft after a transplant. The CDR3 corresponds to CASSPPGRGGPEAFF. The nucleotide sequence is TGTGCCAGCTCACCACCGGGCAGGGGTGGGCCTGAAGCTTTCTTT.